This T cell receptor (beta chain) was documented in a study of T cells expressing NK-cell markers. Study in general: Seven sequenced donors out of eight were HCMV-seropositive, one seronegative. Findings and limits, study-wide: Several of the donors carried dominant NKG2C+ clonotypes that took up 1.0-7.0% of their CD8+ T cells. What remained unclear was the HCMV specificity of expanded NKG2C+ T cell clones.

UMI-tagged 5'RACE template switching yielded the TCR beta cDNA. TCRdb re-called the 5' RACE reads; one entry per CDR3 protein, DNA not given. Found here are around 380,000 distinct CDR3 sequences; the top ten clones hold roughly 10%. CDR1 is MGHRA, CDR2 YSYEKL, per germline. There are 16 residues in the CDR3. As for this clonotype: Antigen unknown.

The sequence was obtained from a woman aged 45-65 years in good health. The V and J genes are TRBV4-1 and TRBJ2-5; TCRdb reports TRBD2, a call that lacks DNA to check it against. Sequencing used blood T cells: a sorted CD56 or NKG2C T cell subset, CD4+ or CD8+ T cells, or bulk PBMC T cells (not recorded which). The CDR3 sequence: CASSPLAGVLSGTQYF.